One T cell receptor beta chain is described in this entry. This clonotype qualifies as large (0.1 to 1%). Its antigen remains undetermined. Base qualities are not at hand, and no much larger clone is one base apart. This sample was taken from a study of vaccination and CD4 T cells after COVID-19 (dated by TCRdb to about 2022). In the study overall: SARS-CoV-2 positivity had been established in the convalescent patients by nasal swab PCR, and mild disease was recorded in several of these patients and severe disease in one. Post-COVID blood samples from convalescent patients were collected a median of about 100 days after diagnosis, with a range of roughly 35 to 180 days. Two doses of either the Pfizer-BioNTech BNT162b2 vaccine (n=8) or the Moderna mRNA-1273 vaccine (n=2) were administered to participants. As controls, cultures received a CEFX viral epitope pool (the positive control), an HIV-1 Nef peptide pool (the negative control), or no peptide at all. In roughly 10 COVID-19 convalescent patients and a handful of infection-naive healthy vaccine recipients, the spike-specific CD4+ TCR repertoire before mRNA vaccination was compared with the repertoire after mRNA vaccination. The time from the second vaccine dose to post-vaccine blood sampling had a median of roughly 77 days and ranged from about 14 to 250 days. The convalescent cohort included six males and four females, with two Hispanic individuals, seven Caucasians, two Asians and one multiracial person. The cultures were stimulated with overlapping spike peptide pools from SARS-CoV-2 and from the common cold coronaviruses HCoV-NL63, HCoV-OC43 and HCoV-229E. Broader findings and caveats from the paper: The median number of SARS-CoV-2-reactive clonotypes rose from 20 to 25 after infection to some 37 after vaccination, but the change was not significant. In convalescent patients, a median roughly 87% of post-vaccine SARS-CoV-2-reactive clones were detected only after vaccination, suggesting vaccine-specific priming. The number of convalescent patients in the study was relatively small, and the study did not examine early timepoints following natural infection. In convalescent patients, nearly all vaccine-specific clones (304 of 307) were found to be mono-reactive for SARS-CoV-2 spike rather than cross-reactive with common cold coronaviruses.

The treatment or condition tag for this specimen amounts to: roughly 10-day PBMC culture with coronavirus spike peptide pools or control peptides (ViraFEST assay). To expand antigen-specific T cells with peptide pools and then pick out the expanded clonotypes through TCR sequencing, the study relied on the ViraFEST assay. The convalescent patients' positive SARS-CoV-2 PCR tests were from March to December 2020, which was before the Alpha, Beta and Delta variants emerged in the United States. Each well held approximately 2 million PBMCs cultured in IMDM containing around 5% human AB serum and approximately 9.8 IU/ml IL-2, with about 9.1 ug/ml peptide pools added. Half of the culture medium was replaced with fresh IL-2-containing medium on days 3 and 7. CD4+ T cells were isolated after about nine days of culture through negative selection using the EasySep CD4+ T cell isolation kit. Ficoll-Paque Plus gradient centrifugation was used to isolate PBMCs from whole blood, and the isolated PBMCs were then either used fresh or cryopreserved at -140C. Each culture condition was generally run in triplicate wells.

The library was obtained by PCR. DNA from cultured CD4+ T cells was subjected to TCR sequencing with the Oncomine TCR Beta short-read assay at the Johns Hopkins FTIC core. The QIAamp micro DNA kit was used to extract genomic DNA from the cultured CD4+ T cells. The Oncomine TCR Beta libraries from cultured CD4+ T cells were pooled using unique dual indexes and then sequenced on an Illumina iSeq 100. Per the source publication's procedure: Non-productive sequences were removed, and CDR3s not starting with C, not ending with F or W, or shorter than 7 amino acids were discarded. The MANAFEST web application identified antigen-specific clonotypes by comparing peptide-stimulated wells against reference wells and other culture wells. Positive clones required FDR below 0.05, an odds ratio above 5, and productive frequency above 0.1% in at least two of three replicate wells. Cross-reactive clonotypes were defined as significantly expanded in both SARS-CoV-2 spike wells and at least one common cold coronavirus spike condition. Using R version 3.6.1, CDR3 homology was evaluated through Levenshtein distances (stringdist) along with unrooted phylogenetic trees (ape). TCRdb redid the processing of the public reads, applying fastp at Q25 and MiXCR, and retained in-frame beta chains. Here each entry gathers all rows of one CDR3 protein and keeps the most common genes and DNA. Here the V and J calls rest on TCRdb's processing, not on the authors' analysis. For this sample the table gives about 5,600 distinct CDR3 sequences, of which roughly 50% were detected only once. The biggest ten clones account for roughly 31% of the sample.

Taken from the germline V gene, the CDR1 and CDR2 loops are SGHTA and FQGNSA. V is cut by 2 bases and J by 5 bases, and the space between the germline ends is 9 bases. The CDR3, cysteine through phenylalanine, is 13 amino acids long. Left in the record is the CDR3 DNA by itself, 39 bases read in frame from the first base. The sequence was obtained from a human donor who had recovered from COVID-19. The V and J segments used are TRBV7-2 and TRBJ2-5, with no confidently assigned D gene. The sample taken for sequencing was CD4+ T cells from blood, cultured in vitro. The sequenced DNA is TGTGCCAGCAGCTTATCCCTGGGGGAGACCCAGTACTTC. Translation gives CASSLSLGETQYF.